The TCR beta chain described here comes from a study of long-term antiretroviral therapy in people with HIV. As for the study in general: Samples from the earliest time points predate the 2015 immediate-ART recommendation by about a decade.

Germline CDR1 WSHSY, CDR2 SAAADI. Trimming took 6 bases from V and 5 from J; bases not matched to a gene: 6. The CDR3 contains 15 residues. At least one PBMC sample before ART and at least two after were required. At survey level, the immunoSEQ assay was run in its v3.0 version. Sequencing efforts were directed toward roughly 40,000-55,000 T-cell genomes per sample. Produced via immunoSEQ multiplex PCR; TCRdb's table is partial and in-frame only. The table records roughly 17,000 clones, 91% of them present only once. The sequences come from unsorted PBMCs, collected 0.3 years after starting antiretroviral therapy. J is TRBJ2-2 and V is TRBV10-2; 10 bases fit TRBD2. The source of this sequence is a man aged 55 to 70 with HIV. CDR3: CASSLAGVKTGELFF. The CDR3 region has the DNA TGCGCCAGCAGCCTAGCGGGAGTAAAGACCGGGGAGCTGTTTTTT.